The T cell receptor beta chain under discussion was sequenced for a study of regulatory T cells in long-lasting Graves disease. Sequencing libraries for TCR beta were prepared with iRepertoire HTBI primers and Arm-PCR of CDR3 regions. TCRdb ran MiXCR on the multiplex PCR reads and lists one entry per CDR3 protein. The sample lists about 470,000 distinct CDR3 sequences; about 15% were seen once. Time point reported: newly diagnosed GD, antithyroid drugs for less than 3 months. With RNA extracted from PBMCs as input, the TCR library was made. These same records also appear under a second study, on T cells in Graves' hyperthyroidism and ophthalmopathy. That source adds: Hyperthyroidism was newly diagnosed in patients aged 18 to 65 (duration under 2 months).

This sequence originates from a woman in her thirties with Graves disease. Sequencing used peripheral blood mononuclear cells (PBMCs), obtained at new diagnosis, from a patient treated with antithyroid drugs.

The CDR3 bases are TGTGCCAGCAGTAGGGGGCTAGCGGAAAACATTCAGTACTTC. It encodes CASSRGLAENIQYF. The rearrangement joins TRBV12-3 or TRBV12-4 to TRBJ2-4; D may be TRBD1 or TRBD2 (7 bases each). The length of the CDR3 is 14 residues. Trimming cost V 5 bases and J 5 bases, with 13 bases left between them.